The 25 T cell receptor beta chains below come from one sample, sequenced in a study of OX40 agonist ivuxolimab in advanced cancers. Measured with immunoSEQ multiplex PCR; TCRdb has only the in-frame clones, and not every one. The data contain 47,000 or so clones, more than 85% of them singletons. The sample was CD4+ or CD8+ T cells sorted from blood, taken in a trial of the OX40 agonist ivuxolimab. These receptors all come from an adult with an advanced solid tumor such as melanoma, head and neck, liver or kidney cancer.

Here the CDR3 reads CASKGKAQTYNEQFF. The CDR3 DNA follows: TGTGCCAGCAAAGGAAAAGCGCAAACCTACAATGAGCAGTTCTTC. The V and J genes are TRBV6-5 and TRBJ2-1; D is unresolved. Trimming stripped 7 bases from V and 2 bases from J, with 15 bases between. The CDR3 totals 15 residues. Germline CDR1 and CDR2: MNHEY and SVGAGI.

This clone was seen once. The chain employs TRBV5-3 and TRBJ1-1; D is perhaps TRBD1 (5 bases). TRBV5-3 is given ORF status, its function remaining uncertain. The CDR3 is made up of 15 amino acids. Trimming pared 8 bases from V and 2 bases from J, leaving 19 bases between. The CDR3 DNA reads TGTGCCAGCAGCCAAGGGACGGGTCAAAACACTGAAGCTTTCTTT. This codes for CASSQGTGQNTEAFF.

The chain employs TRBV13 and TRBJ2-7; either TRBD1 or TRBD2 may fit D (6 bases each). Germline V CDR1 and CDR2: PRHDT, FYEKMQ (reference sequence). V dropped 5 bases and J dropped 4 bases, with 18 bases sitting between them. The CDR3 consists of 15 residues. The CDR3 DNA sequence: TGTGCCAGCAGCACCCGGAAACGGGGGCTATACGAGCAGTACTTC. Its translation is CASSTRKRGLYEQYF.

The chain couples TRBV13 to TRBJ2-7, with D perhaps matching TRBD1 (5 bases). The germline V gene encodes CDR1 PRHDT and CDR2 FYEKMQ (reference sequence). With 2 bases removed from V and 2 bases from J, the gap between germline ends came to 13 bases. The CDR3 runs 15 residues. The CDR3 region is CASSLRGHPAYEQYF. CDR3 nucleotides: TGTGCCAGCAGCTTAAGAGGACATCCCGCCTACGAGCAGTACTTC.

This clone was recorded a few times. The chain employs TRBV27 and TRBJ2-1; 8 positions agree with TRBD2. The CDR3 is 15 amino acids. The germline CDR1 and CDR2 sequences are MNHEY and SMNVEV (reference sequence). V was clipped by 3 bases and J by 0 bases; unmatched bases: 1. CDR3 region: CASSFSGNSYNEQFF. DNA of the CDR3: TGTGCCAGCAGTTTTAGCGGGAACTCCTACAATGAGCAGTTCTTC.

The J gene is TRBJ1-1, the V gene TRBV4-1; D is ambiguous. This CDR3 is 15 amino acids long. The V gene's germline CDR1 is MGHRA and CDR2 YSYEKL. The V and J ends lost 1 base and 2 bases respectively, with 11 bases between them. CDR3 coding DNA: TGCGCCAGCAGCCAAGGGATAGGATTTAACACTGAAGCTTTCTTT. Its protein product is CASSQGIGFNTEAFF.

The chain combines TRBV27 with TRBJ1-1; D possibly corresponds to TRBD1 (6 bases). Trimming took off 7 bases at V and 1 base at J, with 16 bases between the two ends. In germline, CDR1 is MNHEY, CDR2 SMNVEV (reference sequence). This CDR3 is built from 15 residues. In DNA, the CDR3 is TGTGCCAGCAAATTAACAGGGAATTGGAACACTGAAGCTTTCTTT. Translated, it gives CASKLTGNWNTEAFF.

This clone was recorded a few times. The chain employs TRBV6-1 and TRBJ2-4; D may be TRBD2 (6 bases). The CDR3 extends over 16 amino acids. Germline V lookup: CDR1 MNHNS, CDR2 SASEGT. With 1 base removed from V and 8 bases from J, the gap between germline ends came to 18 bases. The CDR3 loop reads CASSEGTTWWRDIQYF. The CDR3 coding sequence is TGTGCCAGCAGTGAAGGGACTACCTGGTGGAGGGACATTCAGTACTTC.

The genes are TRBV7-9 and TRBJ2-3, with D tentatively TRBD1 (7 bases). The CDR3 totals 16 residues. Germline V gene sequence: CDR1 SEHNR, CDR2 FQNEAQ (reference sequence). The V end lost 6 bases, the J end lost 3 bases, and 19 bases lay between the germline ends. The CDR3 bases are TGTGCCAGCAGTTCCTCGGGGGACAGCCCTACAGATACGCAGTATTTT. It yields the protein CASSSSGDSPTDTQYF.

This clone was detected only once. The genes are TRBV7-9 and TRBJ2-5; 8 bases are shared with TRBD2. With V trimmed by 5 bases and J by 5 bases, 10 bases remained unmatched. This CDR3 contains 15 residues. Germline-derived CDR1 and CDR2 are SEHNR and FQNEAQ (reference sequence). The DNA of the CDR3 is TGTGCCAGCAGCCCCAGTGGAGCGGGGGTGGAGACCCAGTACTTC. Protein sequence: CASSPSGAGVETQYF.

The gene calls are TRBV27 and TRBJ1-1; no clear D gene. CDR1 and CDR2 from the germline V gene are MNHEY and SMNVEV (reference sequence). V dropped 7 bases and J dropped 1 base, with 10 bases sitting between them. There are 13 residues in the CDR3. CDR3 DNA sequence: TGTGCCAGCATCTCCAAAGGGAACACTGAAGCTTTCTTT. Protein sequence: CASISKGNTEAFF.

The rearrangement uses TRBV27 and TRBJ1-2; D call uncertain. In germline, CDR1 is MNHEY, CDR2 SMNVEV (reference sequence). V shed 6 bases and J shed 4 bases, with 12 bases lying between them. The CDR3 is made up of 13 amino acids. The CDR3 is CASSPSRGYGYTF. The CDR3 nucleotides read TGTGCCAGCAGCCCGTCCCGGGGCTATGGCTACACCTTC.

The chain combines TRBV4-1 with TRBJ2-5; a possible D gene is TRBD1 (6 bases). The J call is in doubt because the DNA end fits TRBJ2-7 better. This CDR3 has 16 amino acids. The germline CDR1 and CDR2 sequences are MGHRA and YSYEKL. The CDR3 region is CASSQVSQGMIYEQYF. CDR3 in DNA: TGCGCCAGCAGCCAGGTTTCGCAGGGGATGATCTACGAGCAGTACTTC.

In its sample, this clone was seen once. The chain uses TRBV13 and TRBJ1-1; D uncertain. V dropped 5 bases and J dropped 6 bases, with 10 bases sitting between them. This CDR3 comprises 12 residues. Germline-derived CDR1 and CDR2 are PRHDT and FYEKMQ (reference sequence). This chain's CDR3 is CASSPRTAEAFF. The CDR3 DNA reads as TGTGCCAGCAGCCCCCGGACGGCTGAAGCTTTCTTT.

V usage is TRBV7-6 and J usage is TRBJ2-7; 8 nucleotides line up with TRBD2. Germline assignment: CDR1 SGHVS and CDR2 FNYEAQ. This CDR3 contains 17 residues. V shed 5 bases, J shed 0 bases, and the junction held 12 bases outside the gene matches. CDR3 protein: CASSERGRGASSYEQYF. The CDR3 region has the DNA TGTGCCAGCAGCGAGCGGGGGCGCGGGGCGAGCTCCTACGAGCAGTACTTC.

The chain has TRBV27 and TRBJ2-7, with 10 bases aligning to TRBD1. Unmatched junction bases numbered 0, after V lost 6 bases and J lost 4 bases. Per the germline V gene, CDR1 is MNHEY and CDR2 is SMNVEV (reference sequence). This CDR3 has 12 amino acids. CDR3 nucleotide sequence: TGTGCCAGCAGGGACAGGGGGTACGAGCAGTACTTC. The encoded protein is CASRDRGYEQYF.

This chain links TRBV7-9 with TRBJ1-2; 8 bases are shared with TRBD1. Looked up from germline, CDR1 is SEHNR and CDR2 is FQNEAQ (reference sequence). CDR3 length equals 13 residues. V was clipped by 6 bases and J by 6 bases; unmatched bases: 6. CDR3: CASSKPGQDGYTF. CDR3 nucleotide sequence: TGTGCCAGCAGTAAACCGGGACAGGATGGCTACACCTTC.

This chain joins TRBV27 and TRBJ2-7; no clear D. The CDR3 has 14 residues. Looked up from germline, CDR1 is MNHEY and CDR2 is SMNVEV (reference sequence). Trimming pared 5 bases from V and 6 bases from J, leaving 17 bases between. This CDR3 reads CASSPRPVAFEQYF. DNA of the CDR3: TGTGCCAGCAGTCCACGCCCGGTGGCCTTCGAGCAGTACTTC.

The chain carries TRBV5-4 and TRBJ2-1; 8 positions match TRBD1. Germline V gives CDR1 SGHNT, CDR2 YYREEE (reference sequence). The CDR3 spans 15 residues. Trimming took 4 bases from V and 5 from J; bases not matched to a gene: 8. The CDR3 spells CASSTRQGTHNEQFF. In nucleotides, the CDR3 is TGTGCCAGCAGCACTAGACAGGGGACTCACAATGAGCAGTTCTTC.

The chain recombines TRBV13 with TRBJ2-7; D perhaps matches TRBD1 (5 bases). This CDR3 comprises 15 residues. V lost 4 bases and J lost 3, with 16 bases in between. Per germline, CDR1 PRHDT and CDR2 FYEKMQ (reference sequence). CDR3 protein: CASSYGTGPFYEQYF. CDR3 bases: TGTGCCAGCAGCTACGGTACAGGACCTTTCTACGAGCAGTACTTC.

This chain uses TRBV30 with TRBJ2-7; TRBD2 aligns across 7 bases. Germline values: CDR1 GTSNPN, CDR2 SVGIG (reference sequence). This CDR3 has 14 amino acids. V lost 2 bases, J lost 5 bases, and 9 bases stayed unmatched. CDR3 DNA sequence: TGTGCCTGGAGTAAACGGGGGAGGGCCAACGAGCAGTACTTC. It specifies CAWSKRGRANEQYF.

This chain connects TRBV6-6 to TRBJ1-1; D is uncertain. V dropped 3 bases and J dropped 5 bases, with 10 bases sitting between them. This CDR3 has 13 residues. Germline CDR1 and CDR2: MNHNY and SVGAGI (reference sequence). This CDR3 reads CASSYLVGTEAFF. DNA of the CDR3: TGTGCCAGCAGTTATTTGGTGGGGACTGAAGCTTTCTTT.

The sample holds a few counts of this clone. The chain has TRBV6-1 and TRBJ2-7, with a weak D call TRBD2 (5 bases). The CDR3 is 14 residues long. From germline, CDR1 is MNHNS and CDR2 SASEGT. Deletions cut 3 bases from V and 4 bases from J, with 13 bases between. In DNA form, the CDR3 reads TGTGCCAGCAGTGAGTTCGGGGAGCGATACGAGCAGTACTTC. It is translated as CASSEFGERYEQYF.

The V call is TRBV28, the J call TRBJ1-5; 7 bases map to TRBD1. CDR3 length: 15 residues. Trimming cost V 6 bases and J 2 bases; bases outside gene matches: 7. CDR1 and CDR2 (germline): MDHEN, SYDVKM. The CDR3 DNA sequence: TGTGCCAGCAGACCCACAGGGGACCGCAATCAGCCCCAGCATTTT. It translates to CASRPTGDRNQPQHF.

The chain combines TRBV7-2 with TRBJ2-7; D gene uncertain. In germline, CDR1 is SGHTA, CDR2 FQGNSA. This CDR3 is built from 13 residues. Trimming removed 1 base from V and 6 bases from J, with 10 bases in between. The CDR3 DNA reads as TGTGCCAGCAGCTTAGGCTCTCCCAGCGAGCAGTACTTC. This translates into CASSLGSPSEQYF.